Below are 28 T cell receptor beta chains sequenced from a single sample in a study of T cell responses to AZD1222 COVID-19 vaccine. Repertoires were generated with immunoSEQ multiplex PCR, while TCRdb's copy carries only in-frame clones and drops some. The sample holds some 190,000 clones, roughly nine tenths seen once. The source material was peripheral blood, sampled 28 days after the second AZD1222 dose. The source of these receptors is an adult who received the AZD1222 COVID-19 vaccine.

J is TRBJ2-5 and V is TRBV5-5; D is perhaps TRBD1 or TRBD2 (6 bases each). The CDR3 has 17 residues. Germline-derived CDR1 and CDR2 are SGHKS and YYEKEE (reference sequence). With 4 bases removed from V and 2 bases from J, the gap between germline ends came to 21 bases. The CDR3 DNA reads TGTGCCAGCAGCCTACAGGCGGGACATCACCCGCAAGAGACCCAGTACTTC. Translation gives CASSLQAGHHPQETQYF.

This chain joins TRBV5-6 and TRBJ2-2; D ambiguous. Trimming stripped 3 bases from V and 0 bases from J, with 6 bases between. The CDR3 runs 14 residues. CDR1 SGHDT and CDR2 YYEEEE come from the germline V gene. The CDR3 DNA reads as TGTGCCAGCAGCTCAGGATCGAACACCGGGGAGCTGTTTTTT. It codes for CASSSGSNTGELFF. The variable domain in full, completed from reference TRBV5-6 and TRBJ2-2, reads DAGVTQSPTHLIKTRGQQVTLRCSPKSGHDTVSWYQQALGQGPQFIFQYYEEEERQRGNFPDRFSGHQFPNYSSELNVNALLLGDSALYLCASSSGSNTGELFFGEGSRLTVL.

In its sample, this clone was seen once. The chain is built from TRBV30 and TRBJ1-3; D possibly corresponds to TRBD1 (6 bases). V was pared by 8 bases and J by 1 base, with 12 bases between. This CDR3 has 13 residues. CDR1 is GTSNPN and CDR2 is SVGIG in the germline V gene (reference sequence). The CDR3 loop is CAGPGASGNTIYF. CDR3 DNA sequence: TGTGCCGGACCAGGGGCTTCTGGAAACACCATATATTTT.

The chain recombines TRBV19 with TRBJ2-7; 9 bases match TRBD1. V shed 8 bases and J 4 bases; nucleotides not matched to a gene: 12. Germline V gene sequence: CDR1 LNHDA, CDR2 SQIVND (reference sequence). This CDR3 is 15 amino acids long. The CDR3 protein is CASGVSKQGAYEQYF. The CDR3 DNA reads as TGTGCCAGTGGTGTGTCAAAACAGGGGGCTTACGAGCAGTACTTC.

The chain links TRBV18 to TRBJ2-3, with 11 positions matching TRBD2. Germline CDR1 KGHSH, CDR2 LQKENI. Trimming cost V 6 bases and J 0 bases; bases outside gene matches: 14. There are 19 residues in the CDR3. CDR3 sequence (DNA): TGTGCCAGCTCCAAGACAGGAGTGACTAGCGGGACTAGCACAGATACGCAGTATTTT. Its protein product is CASSKTGVTSGTSTDTQYF.

The sample holds one count of this clone. The CDR3 spells CASSPGYLNTEAFF. Here the CDR3 DNA reads TGTGCCAGCAGCCCAGGATATTTGAACACTGAAGCTTTCTTT. The gene calls are TRBV5-6 and TRBJ1-1; D is unresolved. V was cut by 4 bases and J by 0 bases, with 10 bases left in between. Germline CDR1 reads SGHDT; CDR2 reads YYEEEE. CDR3 length: 14 residues. Full variable domain (remainder filled in from reference TRBV5-6 and TRBJ1-1): DAGVTQSPTHLIKTRGQQVTLRCSPKSGHDTVSWYQQALGQGPQFIFQYYEEEERQRGNFPDRFSGHQFPNYSSELNVNALLLGDSALYLCASSPGYLNTEAFFGQGTRLTVV.

The chain is built from TRBV6-5 and TRBJ1-5, with D unclear. Trimming took off 6 bases at V and 3 bases at J, with 12 bases between the two ends. The CDR3 is made up of 14 amino acids. CDR1 is MNHEY and CDR2 is SVGAGI in the germline V gene. For the CDR3, the DNA is TGTGCCAGCAGCCGACGACATGCCAATCAGCCCCAGCATTTT. It encodes CASSRRHANQPQHF.

Comments on this clone: The sample carries other DNA sequences with the same CDR3. The chain combines TRBV12-3 or TRBV12-4 with TRBJ2-2; D ambiguous. The CDR3 is 13 residues long. Trimming pared 8 bases from V and 4 bases from J, leaving 11 bases between. CDR3: CASSPSVTGELFF. CDR3 DNA sequence: TGTGCCAGCTCCCCTAGTGTCACCGGGGAGCTGTTTTTT.

This sequence joins TRBV25-1 and TRBJ1-1; unclear D gene. Germline-derived CDR1 and CDR2 are MGHDK and SYGVNS. This CDR3 has 14 amino acids. V lost 6 bases and J 1 base, leaving 12 bases between the germline ends. The CDR3 nucleotides read TGTGCCAGCAGGAGCAGAGGACGGAACACTGAAGCTTTCTTT. It yields the protein CASRSRGRNTEAFF.

This chain connects TRBV5-4 to TRBJ2-1; TRBD2 matches at 10 bases. With V trimmed by 2 bases and J by 1 base, 3 bases remained unmatched. The CDR3 sequence is 16 residues long. CDR1 and CDR2 from the germline V gene are SGHNT and YYREEE (reference sequence). Written as DNA, the CDR3 is TGTGCCAGCAGCTTTCGGACTAGCGGTTCCTACAATGAGCAGTTCTTC. Protein product: CASSFRTSGSYNEQFF.

In its sample, this clone was seen once. V and J are TRBV24-1 and TRBJ2-3; perhaps D is TRBD1 or TRBD2 (5 bases each). The CDR3 covers 15 residues. CDR1 is KGHDR and CDR2 is SFDVKD in the germline V gene. Trimming stripped 3 bases from V and 6 bases from J, with 15 bases between. The CDR3 coding sequence is TGTGCCACCAGTGATCCCGGGACGGCGGCTGATACGCAGTATTTT. Its translation: CATSDPGTAADTQYF.

This clone appeared once. The rearrangement joins TRBV7-3 to TRBJ2-2, with 13 bases aligning to TRBD2. Trimming at V came to 4 bases and at J to 3 bases, leaving 5 bases not matched to a gene. This CDR3 contains 17 residues. CDR1 is SGHTA and CDR2 is FQGTGA in the germline V gene. CDR3 bases: TGTGCCAGCAGCTCCTACGGACTAGCGGGGGACACCGGGGAGCTGTTTTTT. Protein sequence: CASSSYGLAGDTGELFF.

This clone was seen only once. The V call is TRBV7-9, the J call TRBJ1-5; D is undetermined. V was trimmed by 0 bases and J by 8 bases, leaving 20 bases between them. This CDR3 comprises 17 residues. CDR1 and CDR2 from the germline V gene are SEHNR and FQNEAQ (reference sequence). Here the CDR3 DNA reads TGTGCCAGCAGCTTAGCGGCGCCCGGGAAAGCCCTAGAGCCCCAGCATTTT. Its translation is CASSLAAPGKALEPQHF.

This clone rates as medium-sized. The V and J genes are TRBV10-2 and TRBJ2-7; 7 bases align to TRBD1. Germline CDR1 and CDR2: WSHSY and SAAADI. J gave up 0 bases and V 5 bases, and 1 base lay outside the gene matches. The CDR3 sequence is 13 residues long. CDR3: CASSRDSSYEQYF. CDR3 bases: TGCGCCAGCAGTCGGGACAGCTCCTACGAGCAGTACTTC.

The genes are TRBV24-1 and TRBJ2-7; 7 bases match TRBD2. Germline lookup yields CDR1 KGHDR and CDR2 SFDVKD. Unmatched junction bases numbered 16, after V lost 4 bases and J lost 5 bases. The CDR3 is 17 amino acids. CDR3 nucleotides: TGTGCCACCAGTGACCAGAGCGGGGCGGAAGAATGGAACGAGCAGTACTTC. Translating it yields CATSDQSGAEEWNEQYF.

J is TRBJ2-1 and V is TRBV5-5; 12 bases fit TRBD2. Germline CDR1 reads SGHKS; CDR2 reads YYEKEE (reference sequence). V shed 1 base and J 4 bases; nucleotides not matched to a gene: 9. The length of the CDR3 is 18 residues. DNA for the CDR3: TGTGCCAGCAGCTTGAGGCCTAGCGGGGGGGCGGTATACAATGAGCAGTTCTTC. Translated: CASSLRPSGGAVYNEQFF.

The chain has TRBV25-1 and TRBJ1-2, with TRBD1 matching 8 bases. The trim removed 3 bases at V and 8 bases at J, leaving 5 bases unmatched. CDR1 MGHDK and CDR2 SYGVNS come from the germline V gene. The CDR3 sequence is 13 residues long. The CDR3 DNA reads TGTGCCAGCAGTGAGACAGGGGTTCAAGGCTACACCTTC. Its protein is CASSETGVQGYTF.

CDR3 sequence reads: CASRVPGQGTDTQYF. The CDR3 DNA is TGTGCCAGCAGGGTGCCGGGACAGGGAACAGATACGCAGTATTTT. V and J are TRBV27 and TRBJ2-3, with 9 bases matching TRBD1. CDR3 length equals 15 residues. CDR1 and CDR2 (germline): MNHEY, SMNVEV (reference sequence). The ends lost 6 bases at V and 3 bases at J; junction bases unmatched: 7.

This clone was observed a few times. The chain carries TRBV27 and TRBJ1-2; 9 nucleotides align to TRBD1. The CDR3 is made up of 19 amino acids. Per the germline V gene, CDR1 is MNHEY and CDR2 is SMNVEV (reference sequence). V shed 5 bases and J 3 bases; nucleotides not matched to a gene: 19. Written as DNA, the CDR3 is TGTGCCAGCAGTCCCCTGGGGACAGGGTTTCGTATACTGGACTATGGCTACACCTTC. Translated, it gives CASSPLGTGFRILDYGYTF.

V usage is TRBV7-9 and J usage is TRBJ2-1; 9 nucleotides align to TRBD1. Germline trimming cut 4 bases from V and 7 bases from J; bases unmatched to any gene: 8. Germline CDR1 reads SEHNR; CDR2 reads FQNEAQ (reference sequence). This CDR3 spans 15 amino acids. CDR3 residues: CASSWHRGLRNEQFF. CDR3 nucleotide sequence: TGTGCCAGCAGCTGGCACAGGGGGCTCAGGAATGAGCAGTTCTTC.

This chain connects TRBV27 to TRBJ2-3; 7 nucleotides line up with TRBD2. V lost 2 bases and J lost 0; bases outside the gene matches: 8. This CDR3 has 17 amino acids. From germline, CDR1 is MNHEY and CDR2 SMNVEV (reference sequence). This CDR3 is CASSLRVMGGSTDTQYF. For the CDR3, the DNA is TGTGCCAGCAGTTTACGGGTCATGGGGGGGAGCACAGATACGCAGTATTTT.

The J gene is TRBJ2-1, the V gene TRBV24-1; the D gene could be TRBD1 or TRBD2 (5 bases each). V gave up 5 bases and J gave up 6 bases, with 19 bases separating them. This CDR3 is 16 amino acids long. CDR1 is KGHDR, CDR2 SFDVKD, per germline. CDR3 in amino acids: CATSGPGTHSANEQFF. In nucleotides, the CDR3 is TGTGCCACCAGTGGACCCGGGACCCACTCGGCCAATGAGCAGTTCTTC.

The V gene is TRBV7-3, the J gene TRBJ2-1; D possibly corresponds to TRBD2 (6 bases). V lost 3 bases, J lost 5 bases, and 11 bases lay in between. There are 14 residues in the CDR3. Germline V gives CDR1 SGHTA, CDR2 FQGTGA. For the CDR3, the DNA is TGTGCCAGCAGCTTTTACGGGACTCACAATGAGCAGTTCTTC. Its protein product is CASSFYGTHNEQFF.

This chain connects TRBV4-1 to TRBJ1-2, with 9 bases identical to TRBD1. CDR1 MGHRA and CDR2 YSYEKL come from the germline V gene. The CDR3 runs to 15 residues. The V gene end was trimmed by 0 bases and the J gene end by 2 bases; junction bases not matched to a gene: 1. The CDR3 region has the DNA TGCGCCAGCAGCCAAGAGGGGACAGGGAACTATGGCTACACCTTC. Translated: CASSQEGTGNYGYTF.

The chain recombines TRBV7-2 with TRBJ1-1; 9 bases are shared with TRBD1. Germline CDR1 is SGHTA and CDR2 is FQGNSA. The CDR3 covers 15 residues. The V segment lost 5 bases and the J segment 3 bases; nucleotides outside the gene matches: 7. The CDR3 nucleotides are TGTGCCAGCAGCACCTCAACAGGGGGCTACACTGAAGCTTTCTTT. Residues: CASSTSTGGYTEAFF.

The chain uses TRBV7-3 and TRBJ2-5, with 9 bases that match TRBD2. The CDR3 has 15 amino acids. V was clipped by 5 bases and J by 5 bases; unmatched bases: 9. CDR1 is SGHTA and CDR2 is FQGTGA in the germline V gene. Here the CDR3 reads CASSQNSGSAETQYF. In nucleotides, the CDR3 is TGTGCCAGCAGCCAGAATAGCGGGAGTGCCGAGACCCAGTACTTC.

The rearrangement links TRBV6-5 to TRBJ2-1, with 8 bases lining up with TRBD1. V lost 6 bases to trimming and J lost 1 base; unmatched junction nucleotides: 5. This CDR3 has 15 amino acids. In germline, CDR1 is MNHEY, CDR2 SVGAGI. DNA of the CDR3: TGTGCCAGCAGCATCGGGACAGGATCCTACAATGAGCAGTTCTTC. This gives the protein CASSIGTGSYNEQFF.

The V and J genes are TRBV6-4 and TRBJ2-7; D is possibly TRBD1 or TRBD2 (6 bases each). The V end was cut by 5 bases, the J end by 3 bases, with 23 bases between. Germline V gives CDR1 MRHNA, CDR2 SNTAGT. This CDR3 comprises 17 residues. CDR3 protein: CASSLSWGAFGNYEQYF. The CDR3 bases are TGTGCCAGCAGTCTATCCTGGGGGGCTTTCGGGAACTACGAGCAGTACTTC.